This section outlines one TCR beta chain sequence together with its context. Its cognate antigen is unknown. J lost 3 bases, V lost 4 bases, and 6 bases had no gene match. The CDR3 has 15 amino acids. The germline gives CDR1 MGHRA, CDR2 YSYEKL. After constant-region reverse-primer amplification, full-length variable regions underwent semi-nested PCR with Nested Universal Primer A. From the 5' RACE reads, TCRdb called clonotypes with MiXCR, one entry per CDR3 protein. Of tens of thousands of distinct CDR3 sequences in the sample, 29% were seen once. The study's findings and limits: In terms of TCR gene usage, tumor memory CD4+ T cells clustered together with blood and lymph node memory CD4+ cells, as well as with lymph node naive CD4+ cells. Tumor-infiltrating Treg TCR alpha and beta sequences overlapped most with tumor naive CD4+ T cells, then blood naive.

Memory CD4+ T cells were sorted as CD4+CD45RO+CD25- cells. The clonotype originates from a female donor with breast cancer. Sequenced input: memory CD4+ T cells sorted from a lymph node. Regarding subset: memory CD4+ T cells, CD4+CD45RO+CD25-. This rearrangement joins TRBV4-1 to TRBJ1-1; 9 nucleotides align to TRBD1. CDR3 in DNA: TGCGCCAGCAGCCGATTACAGGGGGCCGACACTGAAGCTTTCTTT. This codes for CASSRLQGADTEAFF.